The rows below give T cell receptor beta chains drawn from one sample of a study of CD8 T cells in Susac syndrome. TCRdb re-called the immunoSEQ multiplex PCR reads with MiXCR, one entry per CDR3 protein. The sample carries about 53,000 distinct CDR3 sequences, roughly 94% recorded once. The sample comprised CD8+ T cells from PBMCs. The receptor set was obtained from a human donor with Susac syndrome. Both conserved end residues are part of each CDR3. The D gene is left open where the match is weak.

D	V	J	CDR3	DNA
NA	TRBV3-1	TRBJ1-1	CASSPEGGGTEAFF	TGTGCCAGCAGCCCCGAGGGGGGAGGCACTGAAGCTTTCTTT
NA	TRBV7-9	TRBJ1-1	CASSLLTRGNTEAFF	TGTGCCAGCAGCTTACTGACAAGGGGCAACACTGAAGCTTTCTTT
NA	TRBV9	TRBJ2-1	CASSVRPGSSYNEQFF	TGTGCCAGCAGCGTACGTCCGGGGAGCTCCTACAATGAGCAGTTCTTC
NA	TRBV30	TRBJ2-1	CAWRTINEQFF	TGTGCCTGGAGGACTATCAATGAGCAGTTCTTC
NA	TRBV5-6	TRBJ2-1	CASSQGGLSYNEQFF	TGTGCCAGCAGCCAGGGGGGCCTCTCCTACAATGAGCAGTTCTTC
NA	TRBV11-1	TRBJ2-3	CASSLGLASTDTQYF	TGTGCCAGCAGCTTAGGATTAGCGAGCACAGATACGCAGTATTTT
NA	TRBV6-1	TRBJ2-7	CASSEREARGIAYEQYF	TGTGCCAGCAGTGAAAGGGAGGCCAGGGGGATCGCCTACGAGCAGTACTTC
TRBD2	TRBV7-7	TRBJ2-5	CASSLVLAGDFQETQYF	TGTGCCAGCAGCTTAGTTCTAGCGGGGGATTTCCAAGAGACCCAGTACTTC
TRBD2	TRBV6-2/TRBV6-3	TRBJ2-5	CASSYRQRGQETQYF	TGTGCCAGCAGTTACCGCCAGCGGGGGCAAGAGACCCAGTACTTC
NA	TRBV4-1	TRBJ1-4	CASSQENRLFF	TGCGCCAGCAGCCAAGAAAATCGACTGTTTTTT
NA	TRBV5-1	TRBJ2-3	CASSLEASQGTDTQYF	TGCGCCAGCAGCCTGGAGGCTAGTCAAGGTACAGATACGCAGTATTTT
NA	TRBV18	TRBJ2-1	CASSPPIHRSSYNEQFF	TGTGCCAGCTCACCACCGATACACCGGAGCTCCTACAATGAGCAGTTCTTC
NA	TRBV5-1	TRBJ2-3	CASSSGPDTQYF	TGCGCCAGCAGCTCGGGACCAGATACGCAGTATTTT
NA	TRBV7-6	TRBJ2-7	CASSPRDGSDEQYF	TGTGCCAGCAGCCCGAGGGACGGTTCCGACGAGCAGTACTTC